This is a list of T cell receptor beta chains from one sample in a study of CD8 T cells in Susac syndrome. Using its own MiXCR run on the immunoSEQ multiplex PCR reads, TCRdb lists one record per CDR3 protein. The data contain about 150,000 distinct CDR3 sequences, about 91% of them singletons. Sequenced material: CD4+ T cells from PBMCs. The receptors come from a human donor in good health. CDR3s include the opening cysteine and the closing phenylalanine or tryptophan. D genes are given only for firm matches. Clone sizes are given selectively: once, few, many, or a class where the clone is expanded.

v_gene: TRBV4-3
j_gene: TRBJ1-1
d_gene: NA
abundance: NA
CDR3nt: TGCGCCAGCAGCCAAGATCCCCTGAGGGGAGAAGAAGCTTTCTTT
CDR3aa: CASSQDPLRGEEAFF

v_gene: TRBV20-1
j_gene: TRBJ2-7
d_gene: NA
abundance: NA
CDR3nt: TGCAGTGCTAGGCGAGGGTTCGACTACGAGCAGTACTTC
CDR3aa: CSARRGFDYEQYF

v_gene: TRBV28
j_gene: TRBJ2-7
d_gene: TRBD2
abundance: NA
CDR3nt: TGTGCCAGCACTCCCGGGACTAGCGGGTACGAGCAGTACTTC
CDR3aa: CASTPGTSGYEQYF

v_gene: TRBV20-1
j_gene: TRBJ1-6
d_gene: NA
abundance: NA
CDR3nt: TGCAGTGCGGGGGGGCAGAATTCACCCCTCCACTTT
CDR3aa: CSAGGQNSPLHF

v_gene: TRBV19
j_gene: TRBJ2-2
d_gene: NA
abundance: NA
CDR3nt: TGTGCCAGTGGTGGCGGGGGCTCGAACACCGGGGAGCTGTTTTTT
CDR3aa: CASGGGGSNTGELFF

v_gene: TRBV14
j_gene: TRBJ2-1
d_gene: NA
abundance: NA
CDR3nt: TGTGCCAGCAGCCAGAGTGGGCCCTACAATGAGCAGTTCTTC
CDR3aa: CASSQSGPYNEQFF

v_gene: TRBV6-2/TRBV6-3
j_gene: TRBJ2-7
d_gene: NA
abundance: NA
CDR3nt: TGTGCCAGCAGTTTCCTTTCAGGGGTCTACGAGCAGTACTTC
CDR3aa: CASSFLSGVYEQYF

v_gene: TRBV28
j_gene: TRBJ1-2
d_gene: TRBD1
abundance: once
CDR3nt: TGTGCCAGCAGTTTCGGACAGGACCCTTATGGCTACACCTTC
CDR3aa: CASSFGQDPYGYTF

v_gene: TRBV18
j_gene: TRBJ2-5
d_gene: NA
abundance: NA
CDR3nt: TGTGCCAGCTCACCTCTCAGGGAGACCCAGTACTTC
CDR3aa: CASSPLRETQYF

v_gene: TRBV7-6
j_gene: TRBJ2-2
d_gene: TRBD2
abundance: once
CDR3nt: TGTGCCAGCAGCAAGGGACTAGCGAACACCGGGGAGCTGTTTTTT
CDR3aa: CASSKGLANTGELFF

v_gene: TRBV10-1
j_gene: TRBJ2-7
d_gene: NA
abundance: NA
CDR3nt: TGCGCCAGCTCCCGAGACAGGCTATCCTACGAGCAGTACTTC
CDR3aa: CASSRDRLSYEQYF

v_gene: TRBV3-1
j_gene: TRBJ2-7
d_gene: NA
abundance: NA
CDR3nt: TGTGCCAGCAGCCGCGACACGGATGGGGAGCAGTACTTC
CDR3aa: CASSRDTDGEQYF

v_gene: TRBV2
j_gene: TRBJ1-6
d_gene: NA
abundance: NA
CDR3nt: TGTGCCAGCTCCCAAACGGGAGACAGCGGCTATTCACCCCTCCACTTT
CDR3aa: CASSQTGDSGYSPLHF

v_gene: TRBV2
j_gene: TRBJ2-1
d_gene: TRBD2
abundance: NA
CDR3nt: TGTGCCAGCAGTGAAGGTGTAGGCGGGAGCCCCCAGAATGAGCAGTTCTTC
CDR3aa: CASSEGVGGSPQNEQFF

v_gene: TRBV2
j_gene: TRBJ2-3
d_gene: NA
abundance: NA
CDR3nt: TGTGCCAGCAGTGAAGGGCTCACAGATACGCAGTATTTT
CDR3aa: CASSEGLTDTQYF

v_gene: TRBV19
j_gene: TRBJ1-5
d_gene: NA
abundance: NA
CDR3nt: TGTGCCAGTAGTGCGATCACAGGGAAGGTCCTTAGCAATCAGCCCCAGCATTTT
CDR3aa: CASSAITGKVLSNQPQHF

v_gene: TRBV2
j_gene: TRBJ1-2
d_gene: NA
abundance: NA
CDR3nt: TGTGCCAGCAGTGACTCTACGACAGGCTATGGCTACACCTTC
CDR3aa: CASSDSTTGYGYTF

v_gene: TRBV29-1
j_gene: TRBJ1-4
d_gene: TRBD1
abundance: NA
CDR3nt: TGCAGCGTTACCGGACAGGGGGCTGAAAAACTGTTTTTT
CDR3aa: CSVTGQGAEKLFF

v_gene: TRBV29-1
j_gene: TRBJ1-2
d_gene: NA
abundance: NA
CDR3nt: TGCAGCGCCCAGGGATCGGATTACACCTTC
CDR3aa: CSAQGSDYTF

v_gene: TRBV29-1
j_gene: TRBJ1-1
d_gene: NA
abundance: once
CDR3nt: TGCAGCGCTAAGAACACTGAAGCTTTCTTT
CDR3aa: CSAKNTEAFF

v_gene: TRBV20-1
j_gene: TRBJ2-7
d_gene: TRBD2
abundance: NA
CDR3nt: TGCAGTGCTGGATTAGCGGGATGGCGCTCCTACGAGCAGTACTTC
CDR3aa: CSAGLAGWRSYEQYF

v_gene: TRBV2
j_gene: TRBJ2-2
d_gene: TRBD2
abundance: NA
CDR3nt: TGTGCCAGCAGCGTTGCGGGGGGAGGCACCGGGGAGCTGTTTTTT
CDR3aa: CASSVAGGGTGELFF

v_gene: TRBV19
j_gene: TRBJ1-4
d_gene: NA
abundance: NA
CDR3nt: TGTGCCAGTAGACCTCTGACAGCTCTCACTAATGAAAAACTGTTTTTT
CDR3aa: CASRPLTALTNEKLFF

v_gene: TRBV12-3/TRBV12-4
j_gene: TRBJ1-1
d_gene: NA
abundance: NA
CDR3nt: TGTGCCAGCAGCCCGGGGGCCCTAAGTGGTTTCTTT
CDR3aa: CASSPGALSGFF

v_gene: TRBV4-3
j_gene: TRBJ1-1
d_gene: TRBD1
abundance: once
CDR3nt: TGCGCCAGCAGTTTCGTACAGGGGAATCCCGAGAACACTGAAGCTTTCTTT
CDR3aa: CASSFVQGNPENTEAFF

v_gene: TRBV15
j_gene: TRBJ1-5
d_gene: NA
abundance: NA
CDR3nt: TGTGCCACCAGCACCACAGGTAGCGAGAGGCCCCAGCATTTT
CDR3aa: CATSTTGSERPQHF

v_gene: TRBV6-5
j_gene: TRBJ2-3
d_gene: NA
abundance: NA
CDR3nt: TGTGCCAGTGCCTTAAGCGGGACAGGTACAGATACGCAGTATTTT
CDR3aa: CASALSGTGTDTQYF

v_gene: TRBV9
j_gene: TRBJ2-6
d_gene: NA
abundance: NA
CDR3nt: TGTGCCAGCAGTGCCCCGCCAGGTGGGGCCAACGTCCTGACTTTC
CDR3aa: CASSAPPGGANVLTF

v_gene: TRBV28
j_gene: TRBJ2-1
d_gene: NA
abundance: NA
CDR3nt: TGTGCCAGCAAAGAGTTCAATGAGCAGTTCTTC
CDR3aa: CASKEFNEQFF

v_gene: TRBV18
j_gene: TRBJ2-4
d_gene: NA
abundance: NA
CDR3nt: TGTGCCAGCTCACCAGCCAGCCCTGGAAACATTCAGTACTTC
CDR3aa: CASSPASPGNIQYF

v_gene: TRBV2
j_gene: TRBJ2-7
d_gene: NA
abundance: few
CDR3nt: TGTGCCAGCAGTGAGGCAGGGGACCACGAGCAGTACTTC
CDR3aa: CASSEAGDHEQYF

v_gene: TRBV28
j_gene: TRBJ1-1
d_gene: NA
abundance: NA
CDR3nt: TGTGCCAGCAGTTTGGGGGGCAATCGGAACACTGAAGCTTTCTTT
CDR3aa: CASSLGGNRNTEAFF

v_gene: TRBV20-1
j_gene: TRBJ2-3
d_gene: TRBD2
abundance: NA
CDR3nt: TGCAGTGCTAGAGATAGCGGGGGGGAGACAGATACGCAGTATTTT
CDR3aa: CSARDSGGETDTQYF

v_gene: TRBV5-1
j_gene: TRBJ2-1
d_gene: TRBD2
abundance: NA
CDR3nt: TGCGCCAGCAGCGCCCTAGCGGGAGTGGAGAATGAGCAGTTCTTC
CDR3aa: CASSALAGVENEQFF

v_gene: TRBV5-4
j_gene: TRBJ2-7
d_gene: TRBD1
abundance: NA
CDR3nt: TGTGCCAGCAGCCCGACAGGGGACTCCTACGAGCAGTACTTC
CDR3aa: CASSPTGDSYEQYF

v_gene: TRBV19
j_gene: TRBJ1-5
d_gene: NA
abundance: NA
CDR3nt: TGTGCCAGTAGTGGGACGATGGGACAGCCCCAGCATTTT
CDR3aa: CASSGTMGQPQHF

v_gene: TRBV6-5
j_gene: TRBJ2-2
d_gene: NA
abundance: NA
CDR3nt: TGTGCCAGCACCTCGGGGACGTACCCCGGGGAGCTGTTTTTT
CDR3aa: CASTSGTYPGELFF

v_gene: TRBV6-5
j_gene: TRBJ1-6
d_gene: NA
abundance: NA
CDR3nt: TGTGCCAGCAGTTACTGGGGCGGGCCTGGGGCACCCCTCCACTTT
CDR3aa: CASSYWGGPGAPLHF

v_gene: TRBV5-1
j_gene: TRBJ1-5
d_gene: TRBD1
abundance: NA
CDR3nt: TGCGCCAGCAGCTTGGATGGAGGGACAGGGGGTCAGCCCCAGCATTTT
CDR3aa: CASSLDGGTGGQPQHF

v_gene: TRBV2
j_gene: TRBJ2-2
d_gene: TRBD2
abundance: NA
CDR3nt: TGTGCCAGCAGTGCGACTAGCGTGGGCGGGGAGCTGTTTTTT
CDR3aa: CASSATSVGGELFF